One sample yielded the 2 T cell receptor beta chains listed below, sequenced in a study of cytomegalovirus exposure and HLA in healthy donors. 13 Jbeta primers and 60 Vbeta primers were used for the PCR. The assay was immunoSEQ multiplex PCR, and TCRdb's table has in-frame clones only and misses some. The sample shows 81,000 or so clones, around 62% of them seen only once. The sequencing sample was made of PBMCs. All receptors come from a woman aged 30 to 39 in good health and CMV-seropositive.

With respect to this clone: One end of the junction fails to match germline, which may point to a read error. The rearrangement joins TRBV6-4 to TRBJ1-2; D perhaps matches TRBD1 (6 bases). Germline assignment: CDR1 MRHNA and CDR2 SNTAGT. The CDR3 is 13 residues long. The DNA of the CDR3 is TGTGCCAGCAGTGACTCGGGGGCGAGGGGCTACCCCTTC. This codes for CASSDSGARGYPF.

The chain employs TRBV30 and TRBJ2-6, with 8 bases fitting TRBD1. V was pared by 5 bases and J by 0 bases, with 6 bases of the junction left unmatched. The CDR3 extends over 16 amino acids. CDR1 and CDR2 from the germline V gene are GTSNPN and SVGIG (reference sequence). The CDR3 reads CAWETGVSSGANVLTF. In DNA, the CDR3 is TGTGCCTGGGAGACAGGGGTTTCCTCTGGGGCCAACGTCCTGACTTTC.